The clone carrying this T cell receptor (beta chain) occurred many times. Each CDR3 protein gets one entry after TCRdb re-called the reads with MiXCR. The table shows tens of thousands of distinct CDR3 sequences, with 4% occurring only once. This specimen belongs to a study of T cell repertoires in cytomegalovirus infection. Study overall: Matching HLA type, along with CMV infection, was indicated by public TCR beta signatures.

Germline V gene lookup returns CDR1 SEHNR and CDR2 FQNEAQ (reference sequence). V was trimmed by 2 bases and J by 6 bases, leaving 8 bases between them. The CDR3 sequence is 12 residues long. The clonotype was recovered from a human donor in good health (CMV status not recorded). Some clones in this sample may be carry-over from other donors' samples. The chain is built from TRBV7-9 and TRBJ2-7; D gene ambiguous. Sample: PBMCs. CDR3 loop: CASSLSVREQYF. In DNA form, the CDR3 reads TGTGCCAGCAGCTTATCCGTACGCGAGCAGTACTTC.